This TCR beta chain comes out of a study of OX40 agonist ivuxolimab in advanced cancers. Germline V gene data show CDR1 as SNHLY and CDR2 as FYNNEI. The CDR3 consists of 14 residues. V shed 4 bases and J shed 2 bases, with 11 bases lying between them. The repertoire was sequenced with immunoSEQ multiplex PCR; TCRdb's copy has only in-frame clones and lacks some. The table records 43,000 or so clones, 70% to 80% of them present only once. This sequence joins TRBV2 and TRBJ2-5; D perhaps matches TRBD2 (6 bases). Specimen: CD4+ or CD8+ T cells sorted from blood, collected in a trial of the OX40 agonist ivuxolimab. The TCR sequence derives from an adult with an advanced solid tumor such as melanoma, head and neck, liver or kidney cancer. The CDR3 DNA follows: TGTGCCAGCAGTGGGGCTAGCGCTCAAGAGACCCAGTACTTC. Translation gives CASSGASAQETQYF.